This T cell receptor (beta chain) emerged from a study of OX40 agonist ivuxolimab in advanced cancers. Study-wide context: The patients' treatment was ivuxolimab, an agonistic anti-OX40 (CD134) antibody. Whole-study findings and limits: Both blood CD4+ and CD8+ T cells showed clonal growth by week 6 at 0.1 to 3.0 mg/kg. Compared with CD4+, CD8+ T cells on average had more expanded clones.

Using immunoSEQ multiplex PCR, the repertoire was profiled, and TCRdb retains in-frame clones only, with some absent. The sample has 80,000 to 100,000 clones; less than 95% are singletons. The germline gives CDR1 SGDLS, CDR2 YYNGEE. This CDR3 contains 16 residues. The V and J ends lost 3 bases and 2 bases, in that order; junction bases with no gene match: 7. With respect to this clone: Its antigen remains unidentified.

The sample here was CD4+ or CD8+ T cells sorted from blood, taken in a trial of the OX40 agonist ivuxolimab. The chain uses TRBV9 and TRBJ2-7, with 11 nucleotides matching TRBD2. The receptor comes from an adult with an advanced solid tumor such as melanoma, head and neck, liver or kidney cancer. CDR3 protein: CASSEGLAGHTYEQYF. The DNA for the CDR3 is TGTGCCAGCAGCGAAGGACTAGCGGGCCATACCTACGAGCAGTACTTC. Looking up the rest from reference TRBV9 and TRBJ2-7 gives the full variable domain: DSGVTQTPKHLITATGQRVTLRCSPRSGDLSVYWYQQSLDQGLQFLIQYYNGEERAKGNILERFSAQQFPDLHSELNLSSLELGDSALYFCASSEGLAGHTYEQYFGPGTRLTVT.